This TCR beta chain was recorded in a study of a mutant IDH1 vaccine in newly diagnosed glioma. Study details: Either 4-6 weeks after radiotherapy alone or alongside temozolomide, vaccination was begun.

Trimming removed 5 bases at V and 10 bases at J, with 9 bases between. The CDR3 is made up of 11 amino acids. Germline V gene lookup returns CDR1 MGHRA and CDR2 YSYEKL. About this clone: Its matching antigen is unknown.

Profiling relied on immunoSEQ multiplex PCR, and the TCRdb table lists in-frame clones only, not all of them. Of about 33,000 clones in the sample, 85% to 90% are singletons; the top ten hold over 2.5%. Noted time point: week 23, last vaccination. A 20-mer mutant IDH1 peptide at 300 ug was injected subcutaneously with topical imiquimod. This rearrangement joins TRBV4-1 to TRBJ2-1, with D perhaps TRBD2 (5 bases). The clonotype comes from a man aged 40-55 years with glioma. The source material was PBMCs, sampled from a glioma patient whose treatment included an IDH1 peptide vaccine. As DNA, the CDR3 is TGCGCCAGCAGCGGCTGGGAGGAGCAGTTCTTC. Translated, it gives CASSGWEEQFF.